A single sample is the source of the 7 T cell receptor beta chains below, sequenced in a study of CXCR3-negative and CXCR3-positive naive CD8 T cells. UMI-labeled TRB cDNA libraries were prepared by 5' RACE. TCRdb reprocessed the 5' RACE reads, keeping one entry per CDR3 protein, no DNA. The table for this sample gives about 50,000 distinct CDR3 sequences. Material for sequencing was naive CXCR3- CD8+ T cells from blood. Subset specified: CD45RO-CCR7+CD27+CD95- naive CD8+ T cells lacking CXCR3 (TNR3-). The receptors were sampled from a human donor in good health. Some clones in this sample may be carry-over from other donors' samples.

The chain uses TRBV7-9 and TRBJ2-1; TCRdb picks TRBD1, but there is no DNA to check that call. The CDR3 spans 15 residues. Germline CDR1 is SEHNR and CDR2 is FQNEAQ (reference sequence). This CDR3 is CASSLEWTGYNEQFF.

J is TRBJ2-7 and V is TRBV2; no DNA is available, so the TRBD1 call from TCRdb remains unchecked. The CDR3 is 14 amino acids. From germline, CDR1 is SNHLY and CDR2 FYNNEI. The CDR3 loop is CASTVWTKNYEQYF.

This chain uses TRBV6-6 with TRBJ1-3. There are 13 residues in the CDR3. CDR1 and CDR2 (germline): MNHNY, SVGAGI (reference sequence). The CDR3 region is CASSPFPSDTIYF.

The V gene is TRBV4-1, the J gene TRBJ2-5; TCRdb designates TRBD1, a call that cannot be tested without DNA. This CDR3 has 13 amino acids. The germline V gene has CDR1 MGHRA and CDR2 YSYEKL. CDR3 sequence reads: CASSQAGTKTQYF.

The genes are TRBV29-1 and TRBJ1-2; TCRdb outputs TRBD1, but without DNA this stays unchecked. The CDR3 totals 12 residues. Germline V gene data show CDR1 as SQVTM and CDR2 as ANQGSEA. CDR3 sequence: CSVVGTDYGYTF. The whole variable domain, filled in from reference TRBV29-1 and TRBJ1-2, reads SAVISQKPSRDICQRGTSLTIQCQVDSQVTMMFWYRQQPGQSLTLIATANQGSEATYESGFVIDKFPISRPNLTFSTLTVSNMSPEDSSIYLCSVVGTDYGYTFGSGTRLTVV.

The gene calls are TRBV19 and TRBJ1-1. This CDR3 contains 12 residues. CDR1 LNHDA and CDR2 SQIVND come from the germline V gene (reference sequence). CDR3 sequence: CASNRAATEAFF.

The chain recombines TRBV7-6 with TRBJ2-1. CDR3 length equals 14 residues. CDR1 SGHVS and CDR2 FNYEAQ come from the germline V gene. CDR3 residues: CASSLAGAYNEQFF.